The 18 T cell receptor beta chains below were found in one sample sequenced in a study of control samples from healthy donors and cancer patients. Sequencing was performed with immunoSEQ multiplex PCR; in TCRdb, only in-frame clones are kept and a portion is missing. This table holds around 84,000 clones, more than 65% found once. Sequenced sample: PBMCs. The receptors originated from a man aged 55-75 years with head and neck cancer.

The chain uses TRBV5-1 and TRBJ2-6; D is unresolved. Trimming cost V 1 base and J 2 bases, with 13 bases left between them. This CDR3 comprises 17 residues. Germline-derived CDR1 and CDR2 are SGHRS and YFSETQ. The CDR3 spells CASSLFLGMTGANVLTF. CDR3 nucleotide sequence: TGCGCCAGCAGCTTGTTCCTGGGGATGACTGGGGCCAACGTCCTGACTTTC.

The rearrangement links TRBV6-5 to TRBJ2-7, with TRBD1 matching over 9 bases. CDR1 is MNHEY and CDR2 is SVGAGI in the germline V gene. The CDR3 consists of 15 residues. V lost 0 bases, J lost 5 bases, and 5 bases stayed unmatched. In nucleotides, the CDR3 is TGTGCCAGCAGTTACTCGAGGACAGGGGTCCACGAGCAGTACTTC. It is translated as CASSYSRTGVHEQYF.

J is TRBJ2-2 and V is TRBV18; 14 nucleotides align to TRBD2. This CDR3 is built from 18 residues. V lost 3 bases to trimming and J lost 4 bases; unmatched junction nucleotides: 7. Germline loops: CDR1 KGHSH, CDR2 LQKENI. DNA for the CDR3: TGTGCCAGCTCACCGGGACTAGCGGGAGCCACGGGCACCGGGGAGCTGTTTTTT. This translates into CASSPGLAGATGTGELFF.

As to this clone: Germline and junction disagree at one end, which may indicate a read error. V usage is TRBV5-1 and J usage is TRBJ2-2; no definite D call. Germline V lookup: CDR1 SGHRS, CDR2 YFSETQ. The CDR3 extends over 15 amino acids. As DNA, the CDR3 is TGCGCCAGCAGCTTGGATACAGCGAACAGCGGGGAGCTGTTTTTT. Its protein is CASSLDTANSGELFF.

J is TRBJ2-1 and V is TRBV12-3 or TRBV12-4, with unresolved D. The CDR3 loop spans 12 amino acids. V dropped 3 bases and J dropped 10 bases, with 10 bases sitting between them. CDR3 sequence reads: CASSFQSSEQFF. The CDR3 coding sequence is TGTGCCAGCAGTTTTCAGTCGTCCGAGCAGTTCTTC.

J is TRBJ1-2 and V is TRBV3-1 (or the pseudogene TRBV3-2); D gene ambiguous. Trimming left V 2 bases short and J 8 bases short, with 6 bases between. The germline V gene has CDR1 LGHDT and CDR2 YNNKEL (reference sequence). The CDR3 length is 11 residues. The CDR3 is CASSQTGGYTF. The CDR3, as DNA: TGTGCCAGCAGCCAAACGGGGGGCTACACCTTC.

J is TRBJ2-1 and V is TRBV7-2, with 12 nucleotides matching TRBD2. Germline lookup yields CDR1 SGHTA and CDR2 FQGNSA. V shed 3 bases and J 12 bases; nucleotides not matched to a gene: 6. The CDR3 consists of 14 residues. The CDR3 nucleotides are TGTGCCAGCAGCTTCAGGGCTAGCGGGAGGGGGCAGTTCTTC. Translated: CASSFRASGRGQFF.

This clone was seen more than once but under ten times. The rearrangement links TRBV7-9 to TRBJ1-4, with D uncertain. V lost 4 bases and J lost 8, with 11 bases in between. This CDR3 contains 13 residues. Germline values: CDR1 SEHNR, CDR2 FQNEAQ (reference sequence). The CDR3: CASSSPNNEKLFF. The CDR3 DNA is TGTGCCAGCAGCTCCCCCAATAACGAAAAACTGTTTTTT.

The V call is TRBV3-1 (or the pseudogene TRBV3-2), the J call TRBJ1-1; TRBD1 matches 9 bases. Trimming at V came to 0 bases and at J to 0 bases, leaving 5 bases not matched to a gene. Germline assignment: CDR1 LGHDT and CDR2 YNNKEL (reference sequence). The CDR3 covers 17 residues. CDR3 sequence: CASSQDSGQGMNTEAFF. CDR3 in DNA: TGTGCCAGCAGCCAAGATTCGGGACAGGGTATGAACACTGAAGCTTTCTTT.

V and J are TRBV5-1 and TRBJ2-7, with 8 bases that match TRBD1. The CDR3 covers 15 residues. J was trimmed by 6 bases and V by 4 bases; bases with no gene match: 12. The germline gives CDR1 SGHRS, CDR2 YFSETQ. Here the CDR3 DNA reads TGCGCCAGCAGCACCTGGGCCAGGGGGCTCGGCGAGCAGTACTTC. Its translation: CASSTWARGLGEQYF.

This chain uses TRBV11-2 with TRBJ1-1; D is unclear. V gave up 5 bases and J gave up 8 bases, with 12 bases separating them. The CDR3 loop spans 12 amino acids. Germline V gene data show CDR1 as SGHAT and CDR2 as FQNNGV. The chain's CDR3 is CASSHGREEAFF. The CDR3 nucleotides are TGTGCCAGCAGCCACGGGAGGGAGGAAGCTTTCTTT.

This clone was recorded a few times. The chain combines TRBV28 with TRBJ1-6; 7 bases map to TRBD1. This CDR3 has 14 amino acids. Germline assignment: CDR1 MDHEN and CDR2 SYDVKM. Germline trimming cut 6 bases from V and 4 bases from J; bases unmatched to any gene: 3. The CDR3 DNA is TGTGCCAGCAGCCCGGGACAGTATAATTCACCCCTCCACTTT. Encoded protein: CASSPGQYNSPLHF.

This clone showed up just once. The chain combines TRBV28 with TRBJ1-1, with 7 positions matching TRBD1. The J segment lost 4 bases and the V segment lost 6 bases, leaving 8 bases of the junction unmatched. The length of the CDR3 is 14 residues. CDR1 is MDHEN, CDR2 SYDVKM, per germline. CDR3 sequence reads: CASREQGRATEAFF. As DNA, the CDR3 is TGTGCCAGCAGGGAACAGGGGAGGGCCACTGAAGCTTTCTTT.

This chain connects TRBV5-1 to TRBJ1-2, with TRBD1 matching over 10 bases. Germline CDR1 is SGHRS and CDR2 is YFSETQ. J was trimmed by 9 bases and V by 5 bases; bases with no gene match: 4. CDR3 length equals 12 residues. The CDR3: CASRGTGASYTF. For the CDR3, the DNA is TGCGCCAGCAGGGGGACAGGGGCAAGCTACACCTTC.

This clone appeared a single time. This CDR3 reads CASSLGEQFF. In DNA, the CDR3 is TGTGCCAGCAGCTTGGGTGAGCAGTTCTTC. The chain carries TRBV11-2 and TRBJ2-1; D remains unclear. The CDR3 contains 10 residues. Germline-derived CDR1 and CDR2 are SGHAT and FQNNGV. Trimming shortened V by 3 bases and J by 9 bases, and 3 bases separated the two germline ends.

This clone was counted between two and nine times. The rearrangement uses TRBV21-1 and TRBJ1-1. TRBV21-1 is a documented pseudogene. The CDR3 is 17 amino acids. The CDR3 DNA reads TGTGCCAGCAGCAAGGGAGACACCGGGACTCCGGACACTGAAGCTTTCTTT. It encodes CASSKGDTGTPDTEAFF.

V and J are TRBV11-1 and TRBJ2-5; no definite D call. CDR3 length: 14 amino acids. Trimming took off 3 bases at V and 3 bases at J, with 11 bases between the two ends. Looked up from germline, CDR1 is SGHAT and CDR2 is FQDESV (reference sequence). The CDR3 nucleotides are TGTGCCAGCAGCTTTGCCCGGGTAAAAGAGACCCAGTACTTC. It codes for CASSFARVKETQYF.

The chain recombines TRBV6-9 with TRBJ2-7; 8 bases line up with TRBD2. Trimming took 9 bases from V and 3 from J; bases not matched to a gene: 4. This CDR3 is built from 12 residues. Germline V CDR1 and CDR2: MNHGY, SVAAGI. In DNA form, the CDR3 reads TGTGCCAGGGAGCGGGAGAACTACGAGCAGTACTTC. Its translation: CARERENYEQYF.